The clone carrying this T cell receptor (beta chain) was detected once. Its antigen is as yet unknown. Sequencing relied on a cDNA template that was reverse transcribed from extracted RNA. Sequencing was performed with immunoSEQ multiplex PCR; in TCRdb, only in-frame clones are kept and a portion is missing. The data hold approximately 3,100 clones, with 79% observed a single time. The data are from a study of CD8+ T cells in alopecia areata. Study at large: Treated patients were given 5 to 10 mg oral tofacitinib twice daily.

Study-wide results and caveats: Scalp clonality dropped significantly under tofacitinib, as did expanded CD8+ top-100 clones. Persistence of many expanded lesional clones was seen in scalp and blood during tofacitinib. Scalp sequencing also captures normal skin's resident alphabeta T cells.

Looked up from germline, CDR1 is MNHNS and CDR2 is SASEGT. Trimming at V came to 2 bases and at J to 3 bases, leaving 11 bases not matched to a gene. CDR3 length: 18 amino acids. Stated treatment: oral pan-JAK inhibitor, 5-10 mg twice daily. Punch biopsies of lesional scalp, plus peripheral blood, were taken from alopecia areata patients. The specimen was skin, collected at week 24, from a patient treated with tofacitinib. The chain couples TRBV6-1 to TRBJ2-1; 9 nucleotides align to TRBD2. The receptor's source is a human donor with alopecia areata. CDR3 amino acids: CASSERLLASGVYNEQFF. In DNA form, the CDR3 reads TGTGCCAGCAGTGAACGGTTATTGGCTAGCGGGGTCTACAATGAGCAGTTCTTC.